This T cell receptor beta chain is from a study of T cell responses to AZD1222 COVID-19 vaccine. General study points: Breadth and depth of Spike-specific TCRs rose after two AZD1222 doses. Vaccine-associated CD4 TCRs ranged over spike, dominating at 160-218 and 743-854.

Only one count was recorded for this clone. The target antigen is unknown. The CDR3 sequence is 15 residues long. The junction had 5 bases not matched to a gene; V was cut back by 4 bases and J by 5 bases. Per the germline V gene, CDR1 is SNHLY and CDR2 is FYNNEI. Profiled with immunoSEQ multiplex PCR; TCRdb holds only in-frame clones, not every one. The repertoire holds fewer than 90,000 clones, with 85% to 90% as singletons. Second-dose intervals near 4 or 12 weeks were combined. This specimen was peripheral blood, taken 28 days after the second AZD1222 dose. The receptor's source is an adult who received the AZD1222 COVID-19 vaccine. This chain links TRBV2 with TRBJ2-5; TRBD2 agrees at 12 bases. The DNA for the CDR3 is TGTGCCAGCAGTGTAGGCCTAGCGGGAGGGGAGACCCAGTACTTC. Protein: CASSVGLAGGETQYF.